These 16 T cell receptor beta chains were all obtained from the same sample, sequenced in a study of T cells after yellow fever vaccination. TCRdb re-called the 5' RACE reads with MiXCR, one entry per CDR3 protein. The sample has a few hundred thousand distinct CDR3 sequences, roughly 5.2% seen once. This specimen consisted of CD4+ T cells sorted from PBMCs, obtained on the day of the yellow fever booster vaccination. These TCRs come from a man aged 18 to 30 who received the YFV17D yellow fever vaccine.

This clonotype was observed a handful of times. The rearrangement links TRBV6-4 to TRBJ1-5; D is undetermined. Germline V gene lookup returns CDR1 MRHNA and CDR2 SNTAGT. The CDR3 spans 18 residues. Deletions cut 2 bases from V and 0 bases from J, with 17 bases between. For the CDR3, the DNA is TGTGCCAGCAGTGACCTCGGAGTGGTCGAGGATAGCAATCAGCCCCAGCATTTT. Its protein is CASSDLGVVEDSNQPQHF.

This CDR3 is CARQGSVSGEQYV. The DNA of the CDR3 is TGCGCCAGACAGGGGTCGGTATCGGGCGAGCAGTACGTC. The chain has TRBV5-1 and TRBJ2-7, with TRBD1 matching 7 bases. V trimming: 8 bases; J trimming: 6 bases; junction bases outside the gene matches: 11. Looked up from germline, CDR1 is SGHRS and CDR2 is YFSETQ. The CDR3 runs 13 residues.

In this sample, this clonotype turned up many times. The gene calls are TRBV5-1 and TRBJ2-1; TRBD2 matches 9 bases. Germline V gene lookup returns CDR1 SGHRS and CDR2 YFSETQ. The CDR3 is 14 residues long. V lost 8 bases to trimming and J lost 4 bases; unmatched junction nucleotides: 7. The CDR3 bases are TGCGCCAGACTGAGCGGGGGGCAATACAATGAGCAGTTCTTC. Encoded protein: CARLSGGQYNEQFF.

This clonotype was detected ten times or more. The chain employs TRBV6-5 and TRBJ1-1, with D perhaps matching TRBD1 (5 bases). This CDR3 comprises 16 residues. Looked up from germline, CDR1 is MNHEY and CDR2 is SVGAGI. Between the trimmed V and J ends, which lost 4 bases and 5 bases, there was a span of 20 bases. The chain's CDR3 is CASSSPAGGGGTEAFF. The CDR3 DNA sequence: TGTGCCAGCAGTTCGCCCGCAGGTGGGGGTGGGACTGAAGCTTTCTTT.

The chain joins TRBV4-3 to TRBJ2-5; 12 positions agree with TRBD2. CDR3 length: 17 amino acids. J lost 0 bases, V lost 4 bases, and 6 bases had no gene match. The germline V gene encodes CDR1 LGHNA and CDR2 YSLEER. The CDR3 region has the DNA TGCGCCAGCAGCCCAGGACTAGCGGGGTTGTACCAAGAGACCCAGTACTTC. It translates to CASSPGLAGLYQETQYF.

This clonotype was seen repeatedly, ten times or more. The chain recombines TRBV13 with TRBJ2-3; D gene uncertain. The CDR3 runs to 12 residues. From germline, CDR1 is PRHDT and CDR2 FYEKMQ (reference sequence). The germline V and J ends were trimmed by 1 base and 4 bases, with 3 bases remaining between them. The CDR3 coding sequence is TGTGCCAGCAGCTTAGACGCAGATACGCAGTATTTT. It specifies CASSLDADTQYF. The full variable domain, completed using reference TRBV13 and TRBJ2-3, is AAGVIQSPRHLIKEKRETATLKCYPIPRHDTVYWYQQGPGQDPQFLISFYEKMQSDKGSIPDRFSAQQFSDYHSELNMSSLELGDSALYFCASSLDADTQYFGPGTRLTVL.

V is TRBV11-2 and J is TRBJ2-5; 14 nucleotides line up with TRBD2. V was pared by 4 bases and J by 4 bases, with 5 bases of the junction left unmatched. The CDR3 contains 16 residues. From germline, CDR1 is SGHAT and CDR2 FQNNGV. The DNA of the CDR3 is TGTGCCAGCAGCTCAAGACTAGCGGGGGGGCCAGAGACCCAGTACTTC. It yields the protein CASSSRLAGGPETQYF.

The chain carries TRBV15 and TRBJ2-1; TRBD1 is a possible D gene (5 bases). Germline V CDR1 and CDR2: LNHNV, YYDKDF (reference sequence). This CDR3 region has 12 residues. V dropped 5 bases and J dropped 7 bases, with 9 bases sitting between them. This chain's CDR3 is CATSSTGNEQFF. DNA for the CDR3: TGTGCCACCAGCTCAACAGGTAATGAGCAGTTCTTC.

This chain connects TRBV20-1 to TRBJ2-5; D is unclear. The CDR3 spans 14 residues. Germline V gene sequence: CDR1 DFQATT, CDR2 SNEGSKA (reference sequence). CDR3 sequence: CSVPNVRTAGTQYF. For the CDR3, the DNA is TGCAGCGTGCCTAATGTCCGGACGGCCGGGACCCAGTACTTC.

This CDR3 is CASSFGGGDGYTF. For the CDR3, the DNA is TGTGCCAGCAGCTTCGGAGGGGGCGATGGCTACACCTTC. This chain connects TRBV7-9 to TRBJ1-2; 7 positions match TRBD1. V lost 3 bases and J lost 6; bases outside the gene matches: 4. This CDR3 contains 13 residues. Germline-derived CDR1 and CDR2 are SEHNR and FQNEAQ (reference sequence). Supplemented by reference TRBV7-9 and TRBJ1-2, the full variable domain reads DTGVSQNPRHKITKRGQNVTFRCDPISEHNRLYWYRQTLGQGPEFLTYFQNEAQLEKSRLLSDRFSAERPKGSFSTLEIQRTEQGDSAMYLCASSFGGGDGYTFGSGTRLTVV.

This clonotype was counted ten times or more. The chain recombines TRBV3-1 with TRBJ1-4; the D gene is possibly TRBD1 (6 bases). The CDR3 totals 14 residues. Deletions cut 3 bases from V and 5 bases from J, with 10 bases between. The germline V gene encodes CDR1 LGHDT and CDR2 YNNKEL (reference sequence). CDR3 sequence (DNA): TGTGCCAGCAGCCAGACAGGCGGGAATGAAAAACTGTTTTTT. As protein: CASSQTGGNEKLFF. Supplemented by reference TRBV3-1 and TRBJ1-4, the full variable domain reads DTAVSQTPKYLVTQMGNDKSIKCEQNLGHDTMYWYKQDSKKFLKIMFSYNNKELIINETVPNRFSPKSPDKAHLNLHINSLELGDSAVYFCASSQTGGNEKLFFGSGTQLSVL.

This clonotype has a handful of counts. This chain joins TRBV12-3 or TRBV12-4 and TRBJ1-2; TRBD1 matches 8 bases. J was trimmed by 10 bases and V by 4 bases; bases with no gene match: 8. The CDR3 is made up of 13 amino acids. The CDR3 coding sequence is TGTGCCAGCAGTTACGACAGGGGAAAGGTCTACACCTTC. This gives the protein CASSYDRGKVYTF.

This chain joins TRBV10-3 and TRBJ1-2; possible D gene TRBD1, 6 bases. The V and J ends lost 7 bases and 8 bases respectively, with 14 bases between them. Germline assignment: CDR1 ENHRY and CDR2 SYGVKD. The CDR3 has 12 amino acids. In nucleotides, the CDR3 is TGTGCCATCAAATCAGGGGCACGCGGCTACACCTTC. It codes for CAIKSGARGYTF.

The DNA for the CDR3 is TGTGCCAGCAGCCAAGCATCGAACACTGAAGCTTTCTTT. It is translated as CASSQASNTEAFF. The chain has TRBV3-1 and TRBJ1-1; the D is unclear. The CDR3 is made up of 13 amino acids. With 1 base removed from V and 1 base from J, the gap between germline ends came to 4 bases. The germline V gene has CDR1 LGHDT and CDR2 YNNKEL (reference sequence).

This clonotype was observed at least ten times. V gene TRBV28 combines with J gene TRBJ1-1, with D possibly TRBD1 on 6 matching bases. There are 15 residues in the CDR3. Between the trimmed V and J ends, which lost 10 bases and 3 bases, there was a span of 21 bases. Germline CDR1 reads MDHEN; CDR2 reads SYDVKM. CDR3 in DNA: TGTGCCACCACCACCGGGGGCCAAGGGGACACTGAAGCTTTCTTT. Its protein product is CATTTGGQGDTEAFF.

This clonotype was counted between two and nine times. The chain carries TRBV28 and TRBJ1-1; possibly TRBD1 for D (5 bases). V shed 6 bases and J shed 8 bases, with 22 bases lying between them. CDR1 is MDHEN and CDR2 is SYDVKM in the germline V gene. The CDR3 totals 15 residues. CDR3 loop: CASRLLVRGVWEAFF. CDR3 in DNA: TGTGCCAGCAGACTCCTGGTGCGGGGGGTCTGGGAAGCTTTCTTT.